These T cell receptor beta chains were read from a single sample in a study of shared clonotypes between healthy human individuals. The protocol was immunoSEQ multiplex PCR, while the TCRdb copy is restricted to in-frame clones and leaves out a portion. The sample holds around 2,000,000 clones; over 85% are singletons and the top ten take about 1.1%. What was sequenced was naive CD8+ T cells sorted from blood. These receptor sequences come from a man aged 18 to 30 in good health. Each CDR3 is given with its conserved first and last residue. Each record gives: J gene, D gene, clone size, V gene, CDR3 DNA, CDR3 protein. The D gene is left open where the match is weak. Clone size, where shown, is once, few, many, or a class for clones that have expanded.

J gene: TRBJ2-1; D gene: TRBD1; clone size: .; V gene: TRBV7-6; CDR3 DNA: TGTGCCAGCAGCTTAGAGGTCCAGGGGGCGTTAAGTAGTGAGCAGTTCTTC; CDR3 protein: CASSLEVQGALSSEQFF
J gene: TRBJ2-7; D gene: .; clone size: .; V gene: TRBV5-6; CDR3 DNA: TGTGCCAGCACCCAGTACAATTACGAGCAGTACTTC; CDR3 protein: CASTQYNYEQYF
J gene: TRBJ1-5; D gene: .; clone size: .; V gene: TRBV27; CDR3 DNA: TGTGCCAGCCCCCTAAACGAGAGTCTATTAGGGAATCAGCCCCAGCATTTT; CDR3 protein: CASPLNESLLGNQPQHF
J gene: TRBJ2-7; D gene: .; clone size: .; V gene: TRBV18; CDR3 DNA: TGTGCCAGCTCACCTGGCAGGGCCTACGAGCAGTACTTC; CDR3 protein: CASSPGRAYEQYF
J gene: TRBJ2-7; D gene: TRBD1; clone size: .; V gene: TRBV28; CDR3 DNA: TGTGCCAGCAGCCCCTCGGGACAGGACTACGAGCAGTACTTC; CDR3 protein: CASSPSGQDYEQYF
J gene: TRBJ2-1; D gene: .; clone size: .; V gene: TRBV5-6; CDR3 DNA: TGTGCCAGCAGCTTTGAGCGCCTCTCCTACAATGAGCAGTTCTTC; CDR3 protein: CASSFERLSYNEQFF
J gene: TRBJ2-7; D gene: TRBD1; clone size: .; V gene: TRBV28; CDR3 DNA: TGTGCCAGCAGAGATCGGACAGGGATCGAGCAGTACTTC; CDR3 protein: CASRDRTGIEQYF
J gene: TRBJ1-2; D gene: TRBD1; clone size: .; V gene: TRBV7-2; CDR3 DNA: TGTGCCAGCAGCACCCAGGGGGCGGGAGGCTACACCTTC; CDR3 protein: CASSTQGAGGYTF
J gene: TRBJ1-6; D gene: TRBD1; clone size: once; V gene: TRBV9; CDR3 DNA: TGTGCCAGCAGCCTACACGACAGGGGGCCGGATTCACCCCTCCACTTT; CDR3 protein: CASSLHDRGPDSPLHF
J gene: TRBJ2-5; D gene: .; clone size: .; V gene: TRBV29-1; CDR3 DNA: TGCAGCGTTGAAGAAGTTTCGGACAGTTATGTGAAGACCCAGTACTTC; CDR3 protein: CSVEEVSDSYVKTQYF
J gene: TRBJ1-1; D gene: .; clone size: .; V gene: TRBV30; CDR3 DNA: TGTGCCTGCATCAGGGAAGGCGACACTGAAGCTTTCTTT; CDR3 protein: CACIREGDTEAFF
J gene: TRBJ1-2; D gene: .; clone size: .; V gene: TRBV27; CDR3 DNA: TGTGCCAGCAGGGGGTCGGATGGCTACACCTTC; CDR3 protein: CASRGSDGYTF
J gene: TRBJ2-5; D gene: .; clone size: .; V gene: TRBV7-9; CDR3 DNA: TGTGCCAGCAGCTCACCAGTCGCTCATCAAGAGACCCAGTACTTC; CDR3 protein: CASSSPVAHQETQYF
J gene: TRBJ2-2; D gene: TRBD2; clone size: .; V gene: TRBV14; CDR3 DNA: TGTGCCAGCAGCCAAGACCGACTAGCGGGATACACCGGGGAGCTGTTTTTT; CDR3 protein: CASSQDRLAGYTGELFF
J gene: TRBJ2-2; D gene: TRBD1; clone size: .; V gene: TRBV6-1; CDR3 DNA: TGTGCCAGCAGTGATTGGGACAGGGGTTTAACCGGGGAGCTGTTTTTT; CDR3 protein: CASSDWDRGLTGELFF
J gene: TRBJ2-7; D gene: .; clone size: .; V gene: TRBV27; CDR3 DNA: TGTGCCAGCAGTTTATCGTTATACAGCCCCTACGAGCAGTACTTC; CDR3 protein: CASSLSLYSPYEQYF
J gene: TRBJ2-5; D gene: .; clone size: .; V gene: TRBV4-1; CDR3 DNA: TGCGCCAGCAGCCACTTGGGGACCCAGTACTTC; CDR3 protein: CASSHLGTQYF
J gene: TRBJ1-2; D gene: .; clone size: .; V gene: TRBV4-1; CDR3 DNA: TGCGCCAGCAGCCAAGTCGACAGTGGGGGTGAAGGCTACACCTTC; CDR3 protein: CASSQVDSGGEGYTF
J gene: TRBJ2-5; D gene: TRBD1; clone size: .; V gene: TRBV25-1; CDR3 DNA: TGTGCCAGCAGTGAATTCCCGGACAGGGGGCATTGGGAGACCCAGTACTTC; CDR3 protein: CASSEFPDRGHWETQYF
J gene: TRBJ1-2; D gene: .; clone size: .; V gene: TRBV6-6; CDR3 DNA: TGTGCCAGCAGTCCGTCTGGGGGGCCGGGGGGCTATGGCTACACCTTC; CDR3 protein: CASSPSGGPGGYGYTF
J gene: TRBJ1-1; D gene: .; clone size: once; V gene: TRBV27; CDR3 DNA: TGTGCCAGCAGTACGGTTATGAACACTGAAGCTTTCTTT; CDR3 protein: CASSTVMNTEAFF
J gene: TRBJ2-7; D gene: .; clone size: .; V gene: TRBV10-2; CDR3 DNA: TGCGCCAGCAGTGAGTCAAGGGGGGGGACGTACGAGCAGTACTTC; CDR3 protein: CASSESRGGTYEQYF
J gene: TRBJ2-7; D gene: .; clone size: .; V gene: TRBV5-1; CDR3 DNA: TGCGCCAGCAGCCAGGGGGACTCTTCCTACGAGCAGTACTTC; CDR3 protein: CASSQGDSSYEQYF